These 13 T cell receptor beta chains came from one sample sequenced in a study of neurological immune-mediated disorders. TCRdb independently ran MiXCR on the 5' RACE reads; one entry per CDR3 protein. The sample lists tens of thousands of distinct CDR3 sequences, about a quarter occurring once. Material for sequencing was PBMCs. These receptors were collected from a woman in her 70s in good health.

The chain links TRBV10-3 to TRBJ2-2, with TRBD2 as a possible D gene (5 bases). The V and J ends lost 2 bases and 2 bases respectively, with 15 bases between them. The CDR3 contains 17 residues. CDR1 and CDR2 from the germline V gene are ENHRY and SYGVKD. CDR3 loop: CAISERGGAVNTGELFF. The CDR3 DNA reads TGTGCCATCAGTGAGAGAGGAGGAGCGGTTAACACCGGGGAGCTGTTTTTT.

Ten or more counts support this clonotype. The CDR3 DNA is TGCGCCAGCAGCCCAGGGGTCTTCTATGGCTACACCTTC. It encodes CASSPGVFYGYTF. The chain has TRBV5-1 and TRBJ1-2, with a possible D match to TRBD1 (6 bases). Germline CDR1 reads SGHRS; CDR2 reads YFSETQ. V was trimmed by 4 bases and J by 4 bases, leaving 11 bases between them. The CDR3 sequence is 13 residues long.

The CDR3 sequence is CASSSSLAGECEQYF. The DNA for the CDR3 is TGCGCCAGCAGCTCATCACTAGCGGGAGAGTGTGAGCAGTACTTC. The rearrangement uses TRBV5-1 and TRBJ2-7; 11 positions match TRBD2. The CDR3 consists of 15 residues. Trimming cost V 3 bases and J 7 bases; bases outside gene matches: 9. In germline, CDR1 is SGHRS, CDR2 YFSETQ.

In this sample, this clonotype turned up many times. The V and J genes are TRBV5-1 and TRBJ2-1; D gene unclear. Deletions cut 4 bases from V and 5 bases from J, with 10 bases between. The CDR3 has 13 residues. Germline V CDR1 and CDR2: SGHRS, YFSETQ. The CDR3 loop is CASSLSRDNEQFF. Written as DNA, the CDR3 is TGCGCCAGCAGCCTTTCTCGAGACAATGAGCAGTTCTTC.

At least ten counts were recorded for this clonotype. This chain connects TRBV7-6 to TRBJ2-2, with D perhaps matching TRBD1 (6 bases). Between the trimmed V and J ends, which lost 5 bases and 7 bases, there was a span of 14 bases. The CDR3 is made up of 14 amino acids. Germline V lookup: CDR1 SGHVS, CDR2 FNYEAQ. The CDR3 sequence is CASSPRTVFGELFF. DNA of the CDR3: TGTGCCAGCAGCCCCCGGACAGTTTTCGGGGAGCTGTTTTTT. The variable domain in full, completed from reference TRBV7-6 and TRBJ2-2, reads GAGVSQSPRYKVTKRGQDVALRCDPISGHVSLYWYRQALGQGPEFLTYFNYEAQQDKSGLPNDRFSAERPEGSISTLTIQRTEQRDSAMYRCASSPRTVFGELFFGEGSRLTVL.

This clonotype has more than one count but fewer than ten. The chain has TRBV6-2 or TRBV6-3 and TRBJ2-5; TRBD1 is a possible D gene (6 bases). This CDR3 spans 15 amino acids. Trimming removed 6 bases from V and 0 bases from J, with 14 bases in between. From germline, CDR1 is MNHEY and CDR2 SVGEGT. The CDR3 nucleotides read TGTGCCAGCAGATATCTCGACAGGTACCAAGAGACCCAGTACTTC. This gives the protein CASRYLDRYQETQYF.

This clonotype has ten or more counts. This may be a read error: a much more frequent sequence differs by one nucleotide. The CDR3 coding sequence is TGTGCCAGCAGTCGGGACGGACCCTACAATGAGCAGTTCTTC. This gives the protein CASSRDGPYNEQFF. The chain combines TRBV6-6 with TRBJ2-1; D possibly matches TRBD1 or TRBD2 (5 bases each). Trimming removed 5 bases at V and 2 bases at J, with 10 bases between. Germline assignment: CDR1 MNHNY and CDR2 SVGAGI (reference sequence). This CDR3 spans 14 amino acids.

This clonotype was recorded many times. The chain carries TRBV9 and TRBJ2-3; 11 bases are a match to TRBD2. The CDR3 extends over 15 amino acids. The junction had 1 base not matched to a gene; V was cut back by 4 bases and J by 0 bases. From germline, CDR1 is SGDLS and CDR2 YYNGEE. The CDR3 DNA follows: TGTGCCAGCAGCACTAGCGGGAGAAGCACAGATACGCAGTATTTT. Encoded protein: CASSTSGRSTDTQYF.

J is TRBJ2-7 and V is TRBV5-1, with D uncertain. V lost 5 bases and J 6 bases, leaving 18 bases between the germline ends. The CDR3 runs to 14 residues. From germline, CDR1 is SGHRS and CDR2 YFSETQ. The CDR3 sequence: CASSGQVTPTEQYF. As DNA, the CDR3 is TGCGCCAGCAGTGGGCAGGTGACTCCAACCGAGCAGTACTTC. Full variable domain (remainder filled in from reference TRBV5-1 and TRBJ2-7): KAGVTQTPRYLIKTRGQQVTLSCSPISGHRSVSWYQQTPGQGLQFLFEYFSETQRNKGNFPGRFSGRQFSNSRSEMNVSTLELGDSALYLCASSGQVTPTEQYFGPGTRLTVT.

This clonotype was observed many times. This rearrangement joins TRBV6-5 to TRBJ2-4; TRBD2 agrees at 7 bases. Unmatched junction bases numbered 5, after V lost 5 bases and J lost 4 bases. CDR3 size: 14 residues. Germline loops: CDR1 MNHEY, CDR2 SVGAGI. For the CDR3, the DNA is TGTGCCAGCAGTCCCCCGGGGGGTAAAAACATTCAGTACTTC. It yields the protein CASSPPGGKNIQYF.

CDR3 sequence: CASSSRRAADTQYF. As DNA, the CDR3 is TGTGCCAGCAGCTCCCGACGGGCCGCGGATACGCAGTATTTT. This chain uses TRBV5-5 with TRBJ2-3; D is uncertain. The CDR3 covers 14 residues. V lost 3 bases, J lost 6 bases, and 14 bases lay in between. Germline lookup yields CDR1 SGHKS and CDR2 YYEKEE (reference sequence).

This clonotype was seen repeatedly, ten times or more. This chain joins TRBV20-1 and TRBJ2-1; 12 positions agree with TRBD2. In germline, CDR1 is DFQATT, CDR2 SNEGSKA (reference sequence). The CDR3 spans 18 residues. The V gene end was trimmed by 4 bases and the J gene end by 4 bases; junction bases not matched to a gene: 14. This CDR3 reads CSATRGPRLAGVYNEQFF. The DNA of the CDR3 is TGCAGTGCTACTCGGGGACCGCGACTAGCGGGAGTTTACAATGAGCAGTTCTTC.

Ten or more counts support this clonotype. The rearrangement uses TRBV20-1 and TRBJ2-5; 11 bases line up with TRBD1. The CDR3 has 15 amino acids. CDR1 is DFQATT, CDR2 SNEGSKA, per germline (reference sequence). V gave up 3 bases and J gave up 4 bases; unmatched junction bases: 7. The CDR3 DNA sequence: TGCAGTGCTAGCCCCCCCGGGACAGGGGGAGAGACCCAGTACTTC. Residues: CSASPPGTGGETQYF.